A selection of T cell receptor beta chains follows, all from one sample in a study of shared clonotypes between healthy human individuals. Profiled with immunoSEQ multiplex PCR; TCRdb holds only in-frame clones, not every one. The table records 2 million to 2.5 million clones, around 90% of them present only once. Sequenced input: naive CD4+ T cells from PBMCs. The receptors here all came from a man between 18 and 35 years old in good health. Some clones in this sample may be carry-over from other donors' samples. The CDR3 runs from the conserved cysteine through the conserved F or W. A D gene is named only where the DNA matches it firmly. The size field is filled for only some rows; it gives once, few, many or a size class.

>-|TRBJ2-1|15|-|TRBV28
CASSPPGGSGNEQFF
>-|TRBJ1-4|13|-|TRBV11-2
CASSPPVNEKLFF
>-|TRBJ1-5|14|-|TRBV18
CASSPGSGSQPQHF
>-|TRBJ2-7|15|TRBD1|TRBV27
CASSLTGTGRYEQYF
>once|TRBJ1-5|16|-|TRBV10-3
CAISESPALINQPQHF
>-|TRBJ2-7|15|-|TRBV7-2
CASSLLGTVPYEQYF
>-|TRBJ1-5|17|-|TRBV12-1
CASSKSTGLVSNQPQHF
>-|TRBJ2-1|14|TRBD2|TRBV15
CATSRDLAGNEQFF
>-|TRBJ1-1|13|-|TRBV2
CASEGGVNTEAFF
>-|TRBJ1-1|16|-|TRBV10-1
CASRPSGTHTNTEAFF
>-|TRBJ1-1|11|-|TRBV6-6
CAAQENTEAFF
>-|TRBJ2-3|14|-|TRBV4-3
CASSQVLATDTQYF
>-|TRBJ1-1|15|TRBD1|TRBV5-1
CASSWTGSPDTEAFF
>-|TRBJ2-7|17|TRBD2|TRBV28
CASKELEGVAGLYEQYF
>-|TRBJ2-1|15|-|TRBV28
CASSFGGRNRNEQFF
>-|TRBJ1-1|18|TRBD1|TRBV5-1
CASSNPTGKEGVNTEAFF
>-|TRBJ1-3|14|TRBD1|TRBV28
CASSGGGAGNTIYF
>-|TRBJ2-1|18|TRBD2|TRBV29-1
CSVEGGTSGRLPGNEQFF
>-|TRBJ2-7|12|TRBD1|TRBV28
CATRQGTIEQYF
>-|TRBJ2-1|15|TRBD2|TRBV7-3
CASSLNSGSRNEQFF
>-|TRBJ1-1|15|-|TRBV10-1
CASSESGTRDTEAFF
>-|TRBJ1-1|14|-|TRBV6-6
CASSPRTVGTEAFF
>-|TRBJ2-1|11|-|TRBV11-1
CASSFYNEQFF
>-|TRBJ2-2|16|TRBD1|TRBV5-6
CASRRDLDRGNGELFF
>-|TRBJ1-3|9|-|TRBV10-2
CAGGNTIYF
>once|TRBJ2-7|15|TRBD1|TRBV5-1
CASKPRTGNSYEQYF